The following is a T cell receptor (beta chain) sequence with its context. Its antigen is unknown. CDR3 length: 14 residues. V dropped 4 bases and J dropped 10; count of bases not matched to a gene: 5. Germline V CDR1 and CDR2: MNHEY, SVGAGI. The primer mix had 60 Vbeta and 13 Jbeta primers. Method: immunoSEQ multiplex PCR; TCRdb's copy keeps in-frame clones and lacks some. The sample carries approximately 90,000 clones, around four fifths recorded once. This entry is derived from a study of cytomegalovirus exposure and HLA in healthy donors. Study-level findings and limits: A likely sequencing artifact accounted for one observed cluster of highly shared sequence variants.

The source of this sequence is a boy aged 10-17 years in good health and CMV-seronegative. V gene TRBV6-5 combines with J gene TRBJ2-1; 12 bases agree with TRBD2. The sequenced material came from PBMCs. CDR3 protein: CASSWVLAGGEQFF. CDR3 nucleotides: TGTGCCAGCAGTTGGGTTCTAGCGGGAGGGGAGCAGTTCTTC.